The rows below give T cell receptor beta chains drawn from one sample of a study of T cell responses to AZD1222 COVID-19 vaccine. The method was immunoSEQ multiplex PCR; TCRdb's version includes in-frame clones alone and lacks a portion of them. This sample carries about 92,000 clones, roughly 88% of them seen once, and the ten largest clones take about 26%. This specimen consisted of peripheral blood, obtained on day 0 of AZD1222 vaccination. These receptors originate from an adult in good health. The CDR3 runs from the conserved cysteine through the conserved F or W. D genes are given only for firm matches. The size entry is marked missing in some rows and otherwise reads once, few, many or a size class.

j_gene	v_gene	d_gene	abundance	CDR3nt	CDR3aa
TRBJ2-7	TRBV5-4	TRBD1	NA	TGTGCTACCAGGGGGCGCGGTTCCTACGAGCAGTACTTC	CATRGRGSYEQYF
TRBJ2-7	TRBV5-1	TRBD1	NA	TGCGCCAGCAGCTTGGGACAGGGCGGCGAGCAGTACTTC	CASSLGQGGEQYF
TRBJ2-7	TRBV19	TRBD1	NA	TGTGCCAGTAGTCCAAGGGACAGGGCGCTGGTCCAGTACTTC	CASSPRDRALVQYF
TRBJ1-4	TRBV30	TRBD1	NA	TGTGCCTGTCCGGGACAGGGGCTAGAAAAACTGTTTTTT	CACPGQGLEKLFF
TRBJ2-5	TRBV5-6	TRBD1	NA	TGTGCCAGCAGATTCCGGGGACAGGGGGCCGAGACCCAGTACTTC	CASRFRGQGAETQYF
TRBJ1-1	TRBV19	TRBD1	once	TGTGCCAGTAGTCGGGACAGGAGGAACACTGAAGCTTTCTTT	CASSRDRRNTEAFF
TRBJ2-1	TRBV19	NA	NA	TGTGCCAGTAGTATAGAAGATAGCCGAGTCAATGAGCAGTTCTTC	CASSIEDSRVNEQFF
TRBJ2-7	TRBV28	TRBD1	NA	TGTGCCAGCAGTTTCTCCGGGACAGGGGCAGACGAGCAGTACTTC	CASSFSGTGADEQYF
TRBJ2-3	TRBV6-2/TRBV6-3	TRBD2	NA	TGTGCCAGCAGTTACCCGGGACTAGCGGGAGAGGGCAGATATCCGCAGTATTTT	CASSYPGLAGEGRYPQYF
TRBJ2-5	TRBV7-2	NA	NA	TGTGCCAGCAGCCCCGGACCCGGGGAGACCCAGTACTTC	CASSPGPGETQYF
TRBJ1-1	TRBV3-1/TRBV3-2	NA	NA	TGTGCCAGCAGCCAAGGGATAGAGGGGGGAAACACTGAAGCTTTCTTT	CASSQGIEGGNTEAFF
TRBJ2-7	TRBV19	TRBD2	NA	TGTGCCAGTAGTCCCGGGACTAGCGGGCTTTACGAGCAGTACTTC	CASSPGTSGLYEQYF
TRBJ2-1	TRBV7-9	NA	NA	TGTGCCAGCAGCGTTAGCGGACGCCGCTACAATGAGCAGTTCTTC	CASSVSGRRYNEQFF
TRBJ2-6	TRBV19	TRBD2	NA	TGTGCCAGTAGTTCTAGCGGGGGGGCCAACGTCCTGACTTTC	CASSSSGGANVLTF
TRBJ1-1	TRBV5-1	NA	NA	TGCGCCAGCAGCTTGTACAGCGTGAACACTGAAGCTTTCTTT	CASSLYSVNTEAFF
TRBJ1-4	TRBV28	NA	NA	TGTGCCAGCTTAGGATCGCTCCCAACTAATGAAAAACTGTTTTTT	CASLGSLPTNEKLFF
TRBJ2-6	TRBV6-2/TRBV6-3	NA	NA	TGTGCCAGCAGTTATTTTGGGTCTGGGGCCAACGTCCTGACTTTC	CASSYFGSGANVLTF
TRBJ2-1	TRBV6-2/TRBV6-3	TRBD2	few	TGTGCCAGCAGTCCCGGGGAGGGCTCCTACAATGAGCAGTTCTTC	CASSPGEGSYNEQFF
TRBJ2-3	TRBV5-6	NA	NA	TGTGCCAGCAGCTTGGGCGCGGGGCGCACAGATACGCAGTATTTT	CASSLGAGRTDTQYF
TRBJ2-3	TRBV7-3	TRBD1	once	TGTGCCAGCAGCCAGACAGGGTACACAGATACGCAGTATTTT	CASSQTGYTDTQYF
TRBJ1-1	TRBV28	NA	NA	TGTGCCAGCAGTTTCGCGCCGGGCACTGAAGCTTTCTTT	CASSFAPGTEAFF
TRBJ1-4	TRBV9	NA	NA	TGTGCCAGCAGCGTAAGTGGGGCAGGTGAAAAACTGTTTTTT	CASSVSGAGEKLFF
TRBJ1-2	TRBV2	NA	NA	TGTGCCAGCAGCCGAGGTGGGTACTATGGCTACACCTTC	CASSRGGYYGYTF
TRBJ2-7	TRBV5-4	NA	NA	TGTGCCAGCAGCTTGGCTGCAGGGGTCCAGTACTACGAGCAGTACTTC	CASSLAAGVQYYEQYF
TRBJ2-2	TRBV5-6	TRBD2	NA	TGTGCCAGCAGCTTAAGCGGGAGTCAGGCCGGGGAGCTGTTTTTT	CASSLSGSQAGELFF
TRBJ1-4	TRBV6-5	NA	few	TGTGCCAGCAGAGACCGGACAGAACCGGGTGAAAAACTGTTTTTT	CASRDRTEPGEKLFF
TRBJ1-1	TRBV9	NA	once	TGTGCCAGCAGCGTCGAGGACACTGAAGCTTTCTTT	CASSVEDTEAFF
TRBJ2-7	TRBV7-7	TRBD2	NA	TGTGCTAGCAGCAACGCGCAACTAGCGGGAGTACACGAGCAGTACTTC	CASSNAQLAGVHEQYF
TRBJ1-5	TRBV5-5	NA	NA	TGTGCCAGCAGCTTGGAGACGGTAAATCAGCCCCAGCATTTT	CASSLETVNQPQHF
TRBJ2-7	TRBV19	TRBD1	NA	TGTGCCAGTAGTCCGGGACAGACCTACGAGCAGTACTTC	CASSPGQTYEQYF
TRBJ2-7	TRBV19	TRBD2	few	TGTGCCAGTAGTACGGGACTAGCCTACGAGCAGTACTTC	CASSTGLAYEQYF
TRBJ2-7	TRBV9	TRBD2	NA	TGTGCCAGCAGCGTCGGACTAGCGGGAACCTACGAGCAGTACTTC	CASSVGLAGTYEQYF
TRBJ1-5	TRBV6-1	NA	NA	TGTGCCAGCAGTGAGAGAGGAGGGGGTCAGCCCCAGCATTTT	CASSERGGGQPQHF
TRBJ1-3	TRBV6-5	NA	NA	TGTGCCAGCATAGGTCCTTTGTCTGGAAACACCATATATTTT	CASIGPLSGNTIYF
TRBJ2-1	TRBV5-4	TRBD2	NA	TGTGCCAGCAGCTTAAACTCGGGGGGGCGTGAGCAGTTCTTC	CASSLNSGGREQFF
TRBJ1-5	TRBV19	TRBD1	few	TGTGCCAGTAGTTTCGGACAGGGGGCATATCAGCCCCAGCATTTT	CASSFGQGAYQPQHF
TRBJ2-7	TRBV14	NA	NA	TGTGCCAGCAGATCTTCCGGGACACCTGCCTACGAGCAGTACTTC	CASRSSGTPAYEQYF
TRBJ1-2	TRBV5-8	NA	NA	TGTGCCAGCAGCACCTCAGGGGTCACGTCCTATGGCTACACCTTC	CASSTSGVTSYGYTF
TRBJ2-5	TRBV4-3	NA	NA	TGCGCCAGCAGCCAAGAAGGAGGTGGGGCGCCCCGAAAAGAGACCCAGTACTTC	CASSQEGGGAPRKETQYF
TRBJ1-3	TRBV4-1	NA	NA	TGCGCCAGCAGCCAGACATGGGGTTTCGGAAACACCATATATTTT	CASSQTWGFGNTIYF
TRBJ1-5	TRBV5-1	NA	NA	TGCGCCAGCAGCCCGCAGGGTATGGGCAATCAGCCCCAGCATTTT	CASSPQGMGNQPQHF
TRBJ2-7	TRBV28	TRBD2	NA	TGTGCCAGCAGTTTAGCCGGGAGGAACGAGCAGTACTTC	CASSLAGRNEQYF
TRBJ2-3	TRBV9	NA	NA	TGTGCCAGCAGCGTATGGTCCGACACAGATACGCAGTATTTT	CASSVWSDTDTQYF
TRBJ2-1	TRBV27	TRBD2	NA	TGTGCCAGCAAGTGGTTGAGCGGGAGTTACAATGAGCAGTTCTTC	CASKWLSGSYNEQFF
TRBJ1-5	TRBV19	TRBD1	NA	TGTGCCAGTAGTACCGGACAGGCCGTTGAGCCCCAGCATTTT	CASSTGQAVEPQHF
TRBJ2-1	TRBV7-3	TRBD2	NA	TGTGCCAGCAGCTTAAAGGGTAGCGGGAGGGCCCGGACCTACAATGAGCAGTTCTTC	CASSLKGSGRARTYNEQFF
TRBJ2-7	TRBV23-1	NA	NA	TGCGCCAGCAGTCCGGGACGGGCGAGGTCCTACGAGCAGTACTTC	CASSPGRARSYEQYF
TRBJ2-3	TRBV28	NA	few	TGTGCCAGCAGGCTGGACCCAGGGAGTTTATCAGATACGCAGTATTTT	CASRLDPGSLSDTQYF